Below are 21 T cell receptor beta chains sequenced from a single sample in a study of human T cells and chemical hapten exposure. Via MiXCR, TCRdb re-called the RACE reads, giving one row per CDR3 protein. The sample holds about 42,000 distinct CDR3 sequences; about 8.9% are singletons and the top ten take 15%. This sample's time point: patch test 2, 6 weeks after DPC sensitization. Regarding treatment: therapeutic diphenylcyclopropenone sensitization with weekly scalp DPC. This material consisted of whole blood, taken in connection with sensitization to the hapten diphenylcyclopropenone (DPC). The receptors derive from a woman in her 40s with alopecia areata. Some clones in this sample may be carry-over from other donors' samples.

At least ten counts were recorded for this clonotype. This chain joins TRBV2 and TRBJ2-6; D is perhaps TRBD2 (6 bases). CDR3 length equals 17 residues. Germline V gene sequence: CDR1 SNHLY, CDR2 FYNNEI. Trimming pared 6 bases from V and 0 bases from J, leaving 15 bases between. The CDR3 protein is CASSRGTVSSGANVLTF. CDR3 DNA: TGTGCCAGCAGCCGGGGGACGGTGAGCTCTGGGGCCAACGTCCTGACTTTC.

This clonotype was seen repeatedly, ten times or more. This chain links TRBV5-1 with TRBJ2-3, with 7 bases that match TRBD1. The CDR3 consists of 17 residues. The ends lost 2 bases at V and 4 bases at J; junction bases unmatched: 13. CDR1 is SGHRS and CDR2 is YFSETQ in the germline V gene. The CDR3 nucleotides are TGCGCCAGCAGCTTACCCTCTGACAGGGACGGCGCAGATACGCAGTATTTT. Its protein product is CASSLPSDRDGADTQYF.

This clonotype was observed many times. The J gene is TRBJ2-3, the V gene TRBV29-1, with 8 bases identical to TRBD2. Germline V lookup: CDR1 SQVTM, CDR2 ANQGSEA. The V segment lost 3 bases and the J segment 5 bases; nucleotides outside the gene matches: 7. The CDR3 spans 14 residues. The CDR3 loop reads CSVEGRGGGDTQYF. CDR3 nucleotides: TGCAGCGTTGAGGGTCGGGGGGGCGGAGATACGCAGTATTTT.

This clonotype was recorded at least ten times. The V call is TRBV28, the J call TRBJ1-4, with 8 positions matching TRBD1. From germline, CDR1 is MDHEN and CDR2 SYDVKM. V lost 4 bases to trimming and J lost 8 bases; unmatched junction nucleotides: 6. The length of the CDR3 is 14 residues. This CDR3 reads CASSSQGAREKLFF. CDR3 nucleotide sequence: TGTGCCAGCAGTTCTCAGGGGGCAAGGGAAAAACTGTTTTTT.

There are a few counts of this clonotype. This chain uses TRBV19 with TRBJ1-5; TRBD1 aligns across 9 bases. From germline, CDR1 is LNHDA and CDR2 SQIVND (reference sequence). The CDR3 has 12 residues. The ends lost 5 bases at V and 13 bases at J; junction bases unmatched: 6. The CDR3 bases are TGTGCCAGTAGTCAAGGACAGGGGCGTCAGCATTTT. Translated, it gives CASSQGQGRQHF.

At least ten counts were recorded for this clonotype. The chain couples TRBV7-9 to TRBJ2-5; 11 bases are a match to TRBD2. V lost 1 base and J lost 1; bases outside the gene matches: 8. There are 18 residues in the CDR3. Germline-derived CDR1 and CDR2 are SEHNR and FQNEAQ (reference sequence). This chain's CDR3 is CASSLGLLAGVGQETQYF. The CDR3 DNA reads as TGTGCCAGCAGCTTAGGTCTACTAGCGGGGGTAGGCCAAGAGACCCAGTACTTC.

This clonotype was counted at least ten times. The chain joins TRBV14 to TRBJ2-2; TRBD2 matches 10 bases. With V trimmed by 4 bases and J by 4 bases, 6 bases remained unmatched. The CDR3 is 16 residues long. CDR1 and CDR2 (germline): SGHDN, FVKESK. CDR3 bases: TGTGCCAGCAGCCCCCAAGTAGCGGGAGGCACCGGGGAGCTGTTTTTT. Protein sequence: CASSPQVAGGTGELFF.

This clonotype was seen ten or more times. The chain recombines TRBV7-6 with TRBJ2-3, with a weak D call TRBD2 (6 bases). The length of the CDR3 is 17 residues. Trimming removed 5 bases from V and 3 bases from J, with 21 bases in between. Looked up from germline, CDR1 is SGHVS and CDR2 is FNYEAQ. The CDR3 loop reads CASSRESGYRSTDTQYF. CDR3 DNA: TGTGCCAGCAGCCGTGAGAGCGGGTACAGATCGACAGATACGCAGTATTTT.

In its sample, this clonotype was seen many times. The chain links TRBV7-2 to TRBJ1-6, with TRBD1 identical over 7 bases. CDR3 size: 15 residues. Germline V gene data show CDR1 as SGHTA and CDR2 as FQGNSA. J gave up 7 bases and V 5 bases, and 8 bases lay outside the gene matches. CDR3: CASSPHRDRNSPLHF. The CDR3 coding sequence is TGTGCCAGCAGCCCTCACCGGGACAGAAATTCACCCCTCCACTTT.

V usage is TRBV6-6 and J usage is TRBJ1-3, with D possibly matching TRBD1 (6 bases). The CDR3 covers 16 residues. CDR1 is MNHNY, CDR2 SVGAGI, per germline (reference sequence). V lost 0 bases and J lost 3, with 12 bases in between. The CDR3 sequence is CASSYSSGAVGNTIYF. CDR3 DNA sequence: TGTGCCAGCAGTTACTCCTCGGGGGCAGTTGGAAACACCATATATTTT.

Many counts were recorded for this clonotype. The rearrangement links TRBV4-2 to TRBJ2-3; no firm D call. V lost 4 bases and J lost 2, with 10 bases in between. This CDR3 is 14 amino acids long. The germline gives CDR1 LGHNA, CDR2 YNFKEQ. The CDR3 nucleotides read TGTGCCAGCAGCCTAAATCCTCACACAGATACGCAGTATTTT. It encodes CASSLNPHTDTQYF.

This clonotype was counted ten times or more. J is TRBJ2-1 and V is TRBV6-6; 8 bases fit TRBD2. The CDR3 spans 15 residues. The ends lost 6 bases at V and 7 bases at J; junction bases unmatched: 11. CDR1 MNHNY and CDR2 SVGAGI come from the germline V gene (reference sequence). The CDR3 loop is CASSLSGAGGNEQFF. In DNA form, the CDR3 reads TGTGCCAGCAGCCTTAGCGGGGCCGGGGGAAATGAGCAGTTCTTC.

Many counts were recorded for this clonotype. V and J are TRBV7-9 and TRBJ2-7, with 10 nucleotides matching TRBD1. V lost 5 bases and J lost 0; bases outside the gene matches: 10. CDR1 and CDR2 (germline): SEHNR, FQNEAQ (reference sequence). The CDR3 covers 17 residues. The CDR3 sequence is CASSRKATGGSSYEQYF. In DNA form, the CDR3 reads TGTGCCAGCAGCCGTAAAGCGACAGGGGGCTCCTCCTACGAGCAGTACTTC.

In DNA, the CDR3 is TGTGCCAGCAGCTCCTGGATCGTGGGAGAGACCCAGTACTTC. It yields the protein CASSSWIVGETQYF. This chain joins TRBV7-6 and TRBJ2-5; no reliable D call. This CDR3 contains 14 residues. V shed 4 bases and J shed 4 bases, with 13 bases lying between them. Germline loops: CDR1 SGHVS, CDR2 FNYEAQ.

This clonotype was seen repeatedly, ten times or more. The rearrangement uses TRBV30 and TRBJ2-2; D possibly corresponds to TRBD1 (6 bases). The V gene lost 3 bases and the J gene lost 4 bases, with 12 bases spanning the gap. Germline V CDR1 and CDR2: GTSNPN, SVGIG (reference sequence). The CDR3 length is 14 residues. The CDR3 spells CAWRPRTVTGELFF. DNA for the CDR3: TGTGCCTGGAGACCCCGGACAGTCACCGGGGAGCTGTTTTTT.

This chain uses TRBV29-1 with TRBJ1-2, with D maybe TRBD1 (5 bases). The CDR3 consists of 12 residues. V lost 5 bases and J 3 bases, leaving 10 bases between the germline ends. Germline lookup yields CDR1 SQVTM and CDR2 ANQGSEA. The CDR3 sequence: CSVRQRYYGYTF. The CDR3 region has the DNA TGCAGCGTTAGACAGCGATACTATGGCTACACCTTC.

This clonotype was counted ten times or more. V gene TRBV6-5 combines with J gene TRBJ2-7, with a tentative D call TRBD2 (5 bases). Per germline, CDR1 MNHEY and CDR2 SVGAGI. The V gene lost 6 bases and the J gene lost 6 bases, with 21 bases spanning the gap. This CDR3 contains 15 residues. The CDR3 nucleotides are TGTGCCAGCAGGAGGACTGGCGCGCTGTACCGCGAGCAGTACTTC. It specifies CASRRTGALYREQYF.

This clonotype appeared many times. The chain combines TRBV3-1 with TRBJ2-3, with D tentatively TRBD1 (6 bases). The V end was cut by 8 bases, the J end by 5 bases, with 14 bases between. The CDR3 extends over 13 amino acids. Germline-derived CDR1 and CDR2 are LGHDT and YNNKEL (reference sequence). Written as DNA, the CDR3 is TGTGCCAGCGATAGAGGGGGTGGAGATACGCAGTATTTT. This codes for CASDRGGGDTQYF.

This clonotype has a count of ten or more. The chain has TRBV14 and TRBJ2-3; D remains unclear. V lost 4 bases and J 6 bases, leaving 11 bases between the germline ends. The CDR3 covers 13 residues. CDR1 SGHDN and CDR2 FVKESK come from the germline V gene. DNA of the CDR3: TGTGCCAGCAGCCGGAACCTGGGGGATACGCAGTATTTT. The encoded protein is CASSRNLGDTQYF.

This clonotype has ten or more counts. The V and J genes are TRBV16 and TRBJ1-1; D unresolved. The CDR3 contains 15 residues. The germline V gene encodes CDR1 KGHSY and CDR2 FQNENV. Trimming left V 1 base short and J 0 bases short, with 9 bases between. CDR3 loop: CASSQWASLNTEAFF. For the CDR3, the DNA is TGTGCCAGCAGCCAATGGGCCAGCCTGAACACTGAAGCTTTCTTT.

This clonotype was observed at least ten times. The chain joins TRBV18 to TRBJ2-7, with D unclear. The CDR3 consists of 12 residues. With 2 bases removed from V and 6 bases from J, the gap between germline ends came to 8 bases. Germline CDR1 is KGHSH and CDR2 is LQKENI. DNA of the CDR3: TGTGCCAGCTCACCAGTGAAGGGCGAGCAGTACTTC. Its translation is CASSPVKGEQYF.